These 29 T cell receptor beta chains were sequenced from one sample in a study of Graves' ophthalmopathy and Graves' hyperthyroidism. RNA transcripts served as template for amplifying TCR beta CDR3 sequences. First-round RT-PCR employed HTBI primers, with a second-round multiplex PCR after it. TCRdb re-derived calls from the multiplex PCR reads in MiXCR, one entry per CDR3 protein. Of about 740,000 distinct CDR3 sequences listed, roughly two fifths are singletons. The sequencing input was peripheral blood. The receptors derive from an adult man with Graves' ophthalmopathy.

The chain's CDR3 is CASSLPSNTEAFF. The CDR3 DNA reads as TGTGCCAGCAGCCTGCCCTCGAACACTGAAGCTTTCTTT. This rearrangement joins TRBV11-2 to TRBJ1-1; no definite D call. The CDR3 length is 13 residues. Trimming shortened V by 5 bases and J by 1 base, and 8 bases separated the two germline ends. Germline-derived CDR1 and CDR2 are SGHAT and FQNNGV.

This clonotype has more than one count but fewer than ten. Here the CDR3 DNA reads TGTGCCAGCAGCTGGCAAGGGGGTACAAATAATTACGAGCAGTACTTC. It translates to CASSWQGGTNNYEQYF. The chain recombines TRBV7-6 with TRBJ2-7, with TRBD1 as a possible D gene (6 bases). Germline CDR1 reads SGHVS; CDR2 reads FNYEAQ. The CDR3 sequence is 16 residues long. The germline V and J ends were trimmed by 4 bases and 4 bases, with 20 bases remaining between them.

About this clonotype: A much more abundant neighbour one base away suggests this may be a read error. The CDR3 region is CASSEASSHEQYF. In DNA form, the CDR3 reads TGTGCCAGCAGCGAGGCCTCCTCCCACGAGCAGTACTTC. The rearrangement links TRBV5-1 to TRBJ2-7; D unclear. The CDR3 sequence is 13 residues long. Germline V lookup: CDR1 SGHRS, CDR2 YFSETQ. Filled out from reference TRBV5-1 and TRBJ2-7, the complete variable domain reads KAGVTQTPRYLIKTRGQQVTLSCSPISGHRSVSWYQQTPGQGLQFLFEYFSETQRNKGNFPGRFSGRQFSNSRSEMNVSTLELGDSALYLCASSEASSHEQYFGPGTRLTVT.

This clonotype was seen ten or more times. This chain uses TRBV6-6 with TRBJ1-1; D possibly corresponds to TRBD1 (6 bases). This CDR3 comprises 12 residues. The V gene lost 4 bases and the J gene lost 10 bases, with 13 bases spanning the gap. Germline CDR1 and CDR2: MNHNY and SVGAGI (reference sequence). The CDR3 sequence: CASSSVVGGAFF. DNA for the CDR3: TGTGCCAGCAGTTCCGTGGTAGGGGGAGCTTTCTTT.

This clonotype was observed at least ten times. The CDR3 reads CSARTGFEQYF. The DNA of the CDR3 is TGCAGTGCTAGAACAGGGTTCGAGCAGTACTTC. This chain uses TRBV20-1 with TRBJ2-7, with D possibly TRBD1 on 6 matching bases. Germline assignment: CDR1 DFQATT and CDR2 SNEGSKA (reference sequence). V dropped 2 bases and J dropped 6 bases, with 8 bases sitting between them. CDR3 length: 11 residues.

This clonotype was seen at least ten times. The V and J genes are TRBV9 and TRBJ2-5, with 10 positions matching TRBD1. The V gene's germline CDR1 is SGDLS and CDR2 YYNGEE. The CDR3 is 16 amino acids. V lost 0 bases and J lost 5; bases outside the gene matches: 7. The chain's CDR3 is CASSVEGQGEWETQYF. CDR3 nucleotides: TGTGCCAGCAGCGTAGAAGGACAGGGGGAGTGGGAGACCCAGTACTTC.

The chain recombines TRBV2 with TRBJ2-5; possible D gene TRBD2, 5 bases. V lost 8 bases to trimming and J lost 5 bases, with 21 bases between them. The length of the CDR3 is 15 residues. From germline, CDR1 is SNHLY and CDR2 FYNNEI. In DNA form, the CDR3 reads TGTGCCAGCTCAGCGGACCGGGCCAAAGGGGAGACCCAGTACTTC. This gives the protein CASSADRAKGETQYF.

With respect to this clonotype: At one end, the junction sequence differs from germline, possibly due to a read error. V gene TRBV10-3 combines with J gene TRBJ1-5, with 10 nucleotides matching TRBD1. There are 15 residues in the CDR3. Germline V gene lookup returns CDR1 ENHRY and CDR2 SYGVKD. CDR3 protein: CASSYSDRGLRPQHF. The DNA of the CDR3 is TGTGCCAGCAGTTACTCCGACAGGGGGCTGAGGCCCCAGCATTTT.

In DNA, the CDR3 is TGCAGTGCTAGTCCGGTAGATCTGGGACAAGAGACCCAGTACTTC. Translated, it gives CSASPVDLGQETQYF. The chain has TRBV29-1 and TRBJ2-5, with D unresolved. The CDR3 loop spans 15 amino acids. Per germline, CDR1 SQVTM and CDR2 ANQGSEA.

This sequence joins TRBV29-1 and TRBJ2-6; no reliable D call. The length of the CDR3 is 12 residues. Germline-derived CDR1 and CDR2 are SQVTM and ANQGSEA. V lost 1 base and J 9 bases, leaving 7 bases between the germline ends. CDR3 loop: CSVEGPGNVLTF. The CDR3 bases are TGCAGCGTTGAAGGTCCGGGCAACGTCCTGACTTTC.

This clonotype showed up just a few times. This may arise from a read error, as a much more abundant clone is one base away. The chain is built from TRBV7-6 and TRBJ2-2; no clear D. The CDR3 covers 11 residues. V lost 6 bases, J lost 8 bases, and 7 bases lay in between. Germline V gives CDR1 SGHVS, CDR2 FNYEAQ. The CDR3 spells CASSSWGELFF. DNA for the CDR3: TGTGCCAGCAGTTCCTGGGGGGAGCTGTTTTTT.

This rearrangement joins TRBV6-2 or TRBV6-3 to TRBJ2-7, with 9 bases identical to TRBD1. The CDR3 length is 17 residues. CDR1 and CDR2 (germline): MNHEY, SVGEGT. Trimming cost V 2 bases and J 2 bases; bases outside gene matches: 10. The CDR3 nucleotides read TGTGCCAGCAGTTACACGATCGGGACAGGGATAACCTACGAGCAGTACTTC. It yields the protein CASSYTIGTGITYEQYF.

The chain has TRBV25-1 and TRBJ2-7; D gene unclear. Germline V lookup: CDR1 MGHDK, CDR2 SYGVNS. V lost 2 bases and J lost 1, with 12 bases in between. The CDR3 is 15 residues long. The CDR3 spells CASSEVGLGSYEQYF. The CDR3 region has the DNA TGTGCCAGCAGTGAAGTTGGCCTGGGGTCCTACGAGCAGTACTTC.

The chain uses TRBV10-3 and TRBJ2-7, with TRBD1 identical over 10 bases. The CDR3 loop spans 14 amino acids. CDR1 is ENHRY, CDR2 SYGVKD, per germline. V lost 11 bases and J lost 3; bases outside the gene matches: 10. The CDR3 DNA reads as TGTGCCCGCAGTGATCGGACAGGGGGCTACGAGCAGTACTTC. Its protein product is CARSDRTGGYEQYF.

This clonotype was counted ten times or more. V is TRBV29-1 and J is TRBJ2-2; maybe TRBD1 (5 bases). The CDR3 loop spans 14 amino acids. In germline, CDR1 is SQVTM, CDR2 ANQGSEA. With 7 bases removed from V and 2 bases from J, the gap between germline ends came to 14 bases. The CDR3, as DNA: TGCAGCGCTGTGAACAGGCACAACACCGGGGAGCTGTTTTTT. As protein: CSAVNRHNTGELFF.

The sample holds many counts of this clonotype. The chain couples TRBV2 to TRBJ1-2, with D uncertain. Germline CDR1 is SNHLY and CDR2 is FYNNEI. The CDR3 contains 13 residues. The V and J ends lost 4 bases and 4 bases respectively, with 10 bases between them. In nucleotides, the CDR3 is TGTGCCAGCAGTGGGAGTCAGTTCTATGGCTACACCTTC. Translation gives CASSGSQFYGYTF.

The V gene is TRBV12-3 or TRBV12-4, the J gene TRBJ1-1; unclear D gene. The CDR3 extends over 14 amino acids. Between the trimmed V and J ends, which lost 4 bases and 1 base, there was a span of 10 bases. DNA for the CDR3: TGTGCCAGCAGTTCCTTCGGAGCGAACACTGAAGCTTTCTTT. It codes for CASSSFGANTEAFF.

This clonotype occurred many times. The genes are TRBV29-1 and TRBJ1-3, with D tentatively TRBD1 (5 bases). V was pared by 2 bases and J by 0 bases, with 11 bases between. The CDR3 spans 15 residues. Germline V gives CDR1 SQVTM, CDR2 ANQGSEA. CDR3 amino acids: CSVEPADSSGNTIYF. The CDR3 bases are TGCAGCGTTGAACCGGCCGACAGCTCTGGAAACACCATATATTTT.

This clonotype has a count of ten or more. CDR3 in amino acids: CASRATGTGGTEAFF. DNA for the CDR3: TGTGCCAGCAGAGCGACCGGGACAGGGGGCACTGAAGCTTTCTTT. The genes are TRBV2 and TRBJ1-1; 11 nucleotides agree with TRBD1. Germline V gives CDR1 SNHLY, CDR2 FYNNEI. The V and J ends lost 6 bases and 4 bases, in that order; junction bases with no gene match: 7. The CDR3 is 15 amino acids.

The chain links TRBV10-3 to TRBJ1-4, with 7 bases matching TRBD1. The germline CDR1 and CDR2 sequences are ENHRY and SYGVKD. This CDR3 spans 15 amino acids. Trimming took 0 bases from V and 5 from J; bases not matched to a gene: 3. CDR3 sequence reads: CAISESGTENEKLFF. CDR3 nucleotide sequence: TGTGCCATCAGTGAGTCTGGGACAGAGAATGAAAAACTGTTTTTT.

The gene calls are TRBV5-1 and TRBJ2-7; D perhaps matches TRBD2 (5 bases). There are 13 residues in the CDR3. CDR1 and CDR2 (germline): SGHRS, YFSETQ. With 2 bases removed from V and 2 bases from J, the gap between germline ends came to 8 bases. CDR3 in DNA: TGCGCCAGCAGCTTCTTTAGCGCCTACGAGCAGTACTTC. Translating gives CASSFFSAYEQYF.

The chain couples TRBV20-1 to TRBJ1-5, with D tentatively TRBD1 (5 bases). The CDR3 spans 15 residues. V was shortened by 5 bases and J by 0 bases, with 14 bases between the two germline ends. The V gene's germline CDR1 is DFQATT and CDR2 SNEGSKA (reference sequence). The CDR3 sequence: CSAWGGSYSNQPQHF. The DNA for the CDR3 is TGCAGTGCTTGGGGGGGATCTTATAGCAATCAGCCCCAGCATTTT.

The table lists this clonotype with many counts. V usage is TRBV7-8 and J usage is TRBJ1-1, with unresolved D. The germline V gene has CDR1 SGHVS and CDR2 FQNEAQ. Trimming shortened V by 4 bases and J by 3 bases, and 15 bases separated the two germline ends. The CDR3 has 15 residues. DNA of the CDR3: TGTGCCAGCAGCTCGCTACATAACACGGACACTGAAGCTTTCTTT. It encodes CASSSLHNTDTEAFF. Full variable domain (rest looked up from reference TRBV7-8 and TRBJ1-1): GAGVSQSPRYKVAKRGQDVALRCDPISGHVSLFWYQQALGQGPEFLTYFQNEAQLDKSGLPSDRFFAERPEGSVSTLKIQRTQQEDSAVYLCASSSLHNTDTEAFFGQGTRLTVV.

The V call is TRBV5-1, the J call TRBJ2-7, with D possibly matching TRBD2 (5 bases). The CDR3 contains 17 residues. Trimming stripped 0 bases from V and 3 bases from J, with 19 bases between. Germline CDR1 and CDR2: SGHRS and YFSETQ. CDR3 in amino acids: CASSLESGSTLIYEQYF. CDR3 nucleotide sequence: TGCGCCAGCAGCTTGGAAAGCGGCAGTACCCTAATCTACGAGCAGTACTTC. Filled out from reference TRBV5-1 and TRBJ2-7, the complete variable domain reads KAGVTQTPRYLIKTRGQQVTLSCSPISGHRSVSWYQQTPGQGLQFLFEYFSETQRNKGNFPGRFSGRQFSNSRSEMNVSTLELGDSALYLCASSLESGSTLIYEQYFGPGTRLTVT.

A remark on this clonotype: As the CDR3 is not closed by the conserved phenylalanine or tryptophan, this likely results from a read error. V and J are TRBV6-6 and TRBJ2-7, with D maybe TRBD2 (6 bases). This CDR3 is built from 14 residues. Germline CDR1 MNHNY, CDR2 SVGAGI (reference sequence). Deletions cut 10 bases from V and 0 bases from J, with 16 bases between. The CDR3: CATSLDGSSYEQYC. Here the CDR3 DNA reads TGTGCCACTTCATTAGACGGGAGCTCCTACGAGCAGTACTGC.

This clonotype was observed many times. The chain is built from TRBV7-9 and TRBJ1-1, with no clear D. V shed 5 bases and J shed 7 bases, with 11 bases lying between them. This CDR3 spans 12 amino acids. CDR1 is SEHNR and CDR2 is FQNEAQ in the germline V gene (reference sequence). The CDR3 DNA is TGTGCCAGCAGCGCGGTCCGGGATGAAGCTTTCTTT. Its translation: CASSAVRDEAFF.

This clonotype showed up many times. The chain combines TRBV4-2 with TRBJ2-7; D gene unclear. V lost 2 bases to trimming and J lost 2 bases, with 10 bases between them. Germline-derived CDR1 and CDR2 are LGHNA and YNFKEQ. CDR3 length: 14 residues. The DNA of the CDR3 is TGTGCCAGCAGCCAACCTTGGGAAGCCTACGAGCAGTACTTC. Protein sequence: CASSQPWEAYEQYF.

As for this clonotype: A junction boundary mismatches the germline segment, possibly from a read error. This chain uses TRBV19 with TRBJ2-2; D possibly corresponds to TRBD2 (5 bases). This CDR3 contains 14 residues. From germline, CDR1 is LNHDA and CDR2 SQIVND (reference sequence). For the CDR3, the DNA is TGTGCCAGTAGTATCATAACCAACACCGGGAAGCTGTTTTTT. Translating gives CASSIITNTGKLFF. Looking up the rest from reference TRBV19 and TRBJ2-2 gives the full variable domain: DGGITQSPKYLFRKEGQNVTLSCEQNLNHDAMYWYRQDPGQGLRLIYYSQIVNDFQKGDIAEGYSVSREKKESFPLTVTSAQKNPTAFYLCASSIITNTGKLFFGEGSRLTVL.

V and J are TRBV20-1 and TRBJ2-7, with TRBD1 matching over 11 bases. In germline, CDR1 is DFQATT, CDR2 SNEGSKA (reference sequence). The CDR3 has 15 residues. V was pared by 6 bases and J by 5 bases, with 12 bases of the junction left unmatched. The CDR3 is CSAPPGGTGGDEQYF. DNA for the CDR3: TGCAGTGCCCCACCCGGGGGGACAGGGGGTGACGAGCAGTACTTC.